The 18 T cell receptor beta chains presented below share a single source sample, sequenced in a study of PD-1 blockade in mismatch repair-deficient tumors. The protocol was immunoSEQ multiplex PCR, while the TCRdb copy is restricted to in-frame clones and leaves out a portion. The repertoire holds 50,000 to 75,000 clones, about nine tenths seen once, with 14% in the top ten. The starting material was peripheral blood, obtained 52 weeks after starting pembrolizumab. All receptors come from an adult with mismatch repair-deficient cancer.

The chain couples TRBV7-2 to TRBJ2-3; D remains unclear. V dropped 5 bases and J dropped 2 bases, with 11 bases sitting between them. This CDR3 is 14 amino acids long. CDR1 and CDR2 from the germline V gene are SGHTA and FQGNSA. CDR3 nucleotides: TGTGCCAGCAGCCTCTCGAGGAACACAGATACGCAGTATTTT. Encoded protein: CASSLSRNTDTQYF.

V is TRBV5-1 and J is TRBJ2-3; 7 nucleotides line up with TRBD1. Germline trimming cut 2 bases from V and 4 bases from J; bases unmatched to any gene: 4. This CDR3 contains 14 residues. CDR1 is SGHRS, CDR2 YFSETQ, per germline. DNA of the CDR3: TGCGCCAGCAGCTTTACCACAGGGGCAGATACGCAGTATTTT. Residues: CASSFTTGADTQYF.

This clone came up once. The chain joins TRBV9 to TRBJ2-3, with 10 bases identical to TRBD2. Germline V lookup: CDR1 SGDLS, CDR2 YYNGEE. V shed 0 bases and J 8 bases; nucleotides not matched to a gene: 9. This CDR3 is 16 amino acids long. The CDR3, as DNA: TGTGCCAGCAGCGTAGTAGCTAGCGGGGGCCCAGGTACGCAGTATTTT. The encoded protein is CASSVVASGGPGTQYF. Looking up the rest from reference TRBV9 and TRBJ2-3 gives the full variable domain: DSGVTQTPKHLITATGQRVTLRCSPRSGDLSVYWYQQSLDQGLQFLIQYYNGEERAKGNILERFSAQQFPDLHSELNLSSLELGDSALYFCASSVVASGGPGTQYFGPGTRLTVL.

The genes are TRBV10-3 and TRBJ2-2; no reliable D call. The V gene's germline CDR1 is ENHRY and CDR2 SYGVKD. The ends were cut back, 2 bases at V and 8 bases at J, with 21 bases in the middle. The CDR3 sequence is 17 residues long. DNA for the CDR3: TGTGCCATCAGTGAGAGGGAAATGGCCCATCCGACTGGGGAGCTGTTTTTT. This encodes CAISEREMAHPTGELFF.

The rearrangement joins TRBV27 to TRBJ2-1, with a weak D call TRBD2 (6 bases). V was trimmed by 3 bases and J by 7 bases, leaving 10 bases between them. In germline, CDR1 is MNHEY, CDR2 SMNVEV (reference sequence). The CDR3 sequence is 13 residues long. In DNA form, the CDR3 reads TGTGCCAGCAGTTTGCCGGGGGTGAATGAGCAGTTCTTC. It codes for CASSLPGVNEQFF.

This clone was observed once. The gene calls are TRBV7-9 and TRBJ1-3, with TRBD1 matching 7 bases. CDR3 length equals 15 residues. Looked up from germline, CDR1 is SEHNR and CDR2 is FQNEAQ (reference sequence). Germline trimming cut 3 bases from V and 2 bases from J; bases unmatched to any gene: 4. Here the CDR3 reads CASSFSGGTGNTIYF. The CDR3 coding sequence is TGTGCCAGCAGCTTTTCAGGGGGGACTGGAAACACCATATATTTT.

The V call is TRBV19, the J call TRBJ1-1, with D perhaps matching TRBD1 (6 bases). Trimming removed 2 bases from V and 5 bases from J, with 9 bases in between. CDR3 size: 13 residues. The germline V gene encodes CDR1 LNHDA and CDR2 SQIVND (reference sequence). Written as DNA, the CDR3 is TGTGCCAGTAGTATAACAGGGAAGACTGAAGCTTTCTTT. Protein: CASSITGKTEAFF.

The rearrangement joins TRBV29-1 to TRBJ2-1, with 7 bases that match TRBD2. The trim removed 6 bases at V and 6 bases at J, leaving 11 bases unmatched. The V gene's germline CDR1 is SQVTM and CDR2 ANQGSEA. The CDR3 is 14 residues long. CDR3 bases: TGCAGCGTCGCCCGGACTAGTGGCGGCAATGAGCAGTTCTTC. This translates into CSVARTSGGNEQFF.

The CDR3 loop is CASSLKVGVGVETQYF. For the CDR3, the DNA is TGTGCCAGCAGTTTAAAGGTCGGGGTCGGCGTAGAGACCCAGTACTTC. J is TRBJ2-5 and V is TRBV27, with D maybe TRBD2 (5 bases). The CDR3 spans 16 residues. In germline, CDR1 is MNHEY, CDR2 SMNVEV (reference sequence). The ends were cut back, 2 bases at V and 4 bases at J, with 17 bases in the middle.

This chain joins TRBV28 and TRBJ2-7; TRBD1 aligns across 7 bases. The CDR3 loop spans 14 amino acids. V lost 3 bases, J lost 0 bases, and 2 bases stayed unmatched. Germline lookup yields CDR1 MDHEN and CDR2 SYDVKM. CDR3 protein: CASSLGTASYEQYF. The CDR3 DNA reads TGTGCCAGCAGTTTGGGGACAGCCTCCTACGAGCAGTACTTC.

This chain joins TRBV2 and TRBJ2-5; D remains ambiguous. This CDR3 is 11 amino acids long. In germline, CDR1 is SNHLY, CDR2 FYNNEI. V was trimmed by 4 bases and J by 5 bases, leaving 5 bases between them. CDR3: CASSGKETQYF. CDR3 DNA sequence: TGTGCCAGCAGTGGGAAGGAGACCCAGTACTTC.

The V gene is TRBV11-3, the J gene TRBJ2-7; D gene uncertain. The V gene's germline CDR1 is SGHNT and CDR2 YENEEA. This CDR3 comprises 15 residues. V was shortened by 3 bases and J by 0 bases, with 12 bases between the two germline ends. This chain's CDR3 is CASSFWTSSSYEQYF. CDR3 DNA sequence: TGTGCCAGCAGCTTTTGGACGTCAAGCTCCTACGAGCAGTACTTC.

The V gene is TRBV4-1, the J gene TRBJ2-7; possibly TRBD1 for D (6 bases). Germline V gene data show CDR1 as MGHRA and CDR2 as YSYEKL. Trimming took off 1 base at V and 4 bases at J, with 14 bases between the two ends. The CDR3 loop spans 15 amino acids. CDR3 in DNA: TGCGCCAGCAGCCAAGGGTCAGGGGTAACTTACGAGCAGTACTTC. Translated, it gives CASSQGSGVTYEQYF.

This clone has only a few counts. The CDR3 loop is CASSLNSQETQYF. The CDR3 DNA reads as TGCGCCAGCAGCTTAAACAGTCAAGAGACCCAGTACTTC. The V call is TRBV5-1, the J call TRBJ2-5; D uncertain. CDR3 size: 13 residues. V was shortened by 2 bases and J by 2 bases, with 7 bases between the two germline ends. Germline CDR1 SGHRS, CDR2 YFSETQ.

The genes are TRBV13 and TRBJ1-1; TRBD1 aligns across 8 bases. After removal of 5 bases from V and 6 bases from J, the junction contained 8 bases not matched to a gene. Germline values: CDR1 PRHDT, CDR2 FYEKMQ (reference sequence). The CDR3 is made up of 14 amino acids. The CDR3 loop is CASSPGTGLAEAFF. The DNA for the CDR3 is TGTGCCAGCAGCCCCGGGACAGGTCTCGCTGAAGCTTTCTTT.

The chain joins TRBV28 to TRBJ1-3; D uncertain. In germline, CDR1 is MDHEN, CDR2 SYDVKM. Trimming stripped 7 bases from V and 0 bases from J, with 10 bases between. The CDR3 totals 14 residues. CDR3 nucleotide sequence: TGTGCCAGCACACTCTTCGGCTCTGGAAACACCATATATTTT. It specifies CASTLFGSGNTIYF. The full variable domain, its missing parts supplied by reference TRBV28 and TRBJ1-3, is DVKVTQSSRYLVKRTGEKVFLECVQDMDHENMFWYRQDPGLGLRLIYFSYDVKMKEKGDIPEGYSVSREKKERFSLILESASTNQTSMYLCASTLFGSGNTIYFGEGSWLTVV.

The J gene is TRBJ2-3, the V gene TRBV7-9, with D perhaps matching TRBD2 (6 bases). Per the germline V gene, CDR1 is SEHNR and CDR2 is FQNEAQ (reference sequence). The CDR3 is 16 residues long. Trimming cost V 1 base and J 0 bases, with 11 bases left between them. The CDR3 nucleotides are TGTGCCAGCAGCTTAGTCTCGAGCGGGAGCACAGATACGCAGTATTTT. This sequence encodes CASSLVSSGSTDTQYF.

This rearrangement joins TRBV11-3 to TRBJ2-5, with D possibly called TRBD1 or TRBD2 (6 bases each). This CDR3 is built from 18 residues. V gave up 3 bases and J gave up 5 bases, with 25 bases separating them. Germline V gene lookup returns CDR1 SGHNT and CDR2 YENEEA. DNA of the CDR3: TGTGCCAGCAGCTTTAGCACCTTAGGGGGGTCGGGGCGGGAGACCCAGTACTTC. As protein: CASSFSTLGGSGRETQYF.